This TCR beta chain was recorded in a study of T-cell reconstitution after alpha-beta-depleted transplantation in children. Points from the study as a whole: Diversity and T-cell counts at one year after transplant derived mostly from new T cells. Several patients had high TCRbeta diversity at day 60; it came from surviving recipient T cells and thymic progenitors.

Unique molecular identifiers were incorporated when the TCRbeta library was constructed. Using its own MiXCR run on the PCR reads, TCRdb lists one record per CDR3 protein. The table lists just over 950,000 distinct CDR3 sequences, about 29% of them singletons. This clonotype has a handful of counts. As yet, its antigen is unknown. V lost 5 bases, J lost 2 bases, and 8 bases lay in between. The CDR3 consists of 12 residues. Germline loops: CDR1 SQVTM, CDR2 ANQGSEA. The sample here was PBMCs, mostly from graft donor cells, taken 360 days after TCRalphabeta/CD19-depleted stem cell transplant. The source of this sequence is a boy under three years old who had a stem cell transplant for SCID, so the T cells may come from the graft donor. The rearrangement joins TRBV29-1 to TRBJ2-3; D is ambiguous. Here the CDR3 DNA reads TGCAGCGTTCGACAAGTCACAGATACGCAGTATTTT. Translation: CSVRQVTDTQYF.